This T cell receptor (beta chain) was identified in a study of neurological immune-mediated disorders. Time point defined: technical triplicate 2. For the unsorted libraries, 2 million PBMCs stored at -80 C served as input. There are many counts of this clonotype. Trimming removed 5 bases from V and 5 bases from J; junction bases left unmatched: 9. CDR1 and CDR2 (germline): DFQATT, SNEGSKA (reference sequence). This CDR3 is built from 14 residues. The cDNA was synthesized by means of template-switch 5'RACE, which was carried out with 10-nucleotide random UMIs. Each CDR3 protein gets one entry after TCRdb re-called the 5' RACE reads with MiXCR. The table lists about 55,000 distinct CDR3 sequences, about 24% of them singletons.

This sequence was found in a man between 60 and 70 years old with HTLV-1-associated myelopathy (HAM/TSP). V usage is TRBV20-1 and J usage is TRBJ2-1, with 7 bases aligning to TRBD1. Material: PBMCs. CDR3 residues: CSALNRDRDNEQFF. Written as DNA, the CDR3 is TGCAGTGCTCTCAATCGAGACAGGGACAATGAGCAGTTCTTC.